This is a list of T cell receptor beta chains from one sample in a study of early T cells in non-severe SARS-CoV-2 infection. One entry per CDR3 protein results from TCRdb running MiXCR on the 5' RACE reads. Counted here are around 84,000 distinct CDR3 sequences, 9% to 14% occurring once; the ten biggest clones make up less than 3%. Input material: whole blood. The source of these receptors is an adult who was a healthcare worker with PCR-confirmed SARS-CoV-2 infection or an uninfected control (not recorded which). CDR3s include the opening cysteine and the closing phenylalanine or tryptophan. The order of the fields is J gene, V gene, clone size, D gene, CDR3 protein, CDR3 DNA. A D gene is named only where the DNA matches it firmly. The size field is filled for only some rows; it gives once, few, many or a size class.

TRBJ2-1,TRBV29-1,many,.,CSVDRRAGDEQFF,TGCAGCGTTGACCGTCGGGCGGGCGATGAGCAGTTCTTC
TRBJ1-5,TRBV12-3/TRBV12-4,many,.,CASTPRAGRVGNQPQHF,TGTGCCAGCACCCCCCGGGCCGGAAGGGTTGGCAATCAGCCCCAGCATTTT
TRBJ2-3,TRBV10-3,few,.,CAIGGAADTQYF,TGTGCCATCGGGGGGGCCGCAGATACGCAGTATTTT
TRBJ2-2,TRBV29-1,few,.,CSPPHGELFF,TGCAGCCCCCCCCACGGGGAGCTGTTTTTT
TRBJ1-1,TRBV6-2/TRBV6-3,many,.,CASRRDGGGTEAFF,TGTGCCAGCCGAAGGGACGGAGGAGGGACTGAAGCTTTCTTT
TRBJ1-1,TRBV28,few,TRBD1,CASSLPRGQGTEAFF,TGTGCCAGCAGTCTTCCTAGGGGACAGGGAACTGAAGCTTTCTTT
TRBJ2-6,TRBV14,few,.,CASSQDGVIAGRSGANVLTF,TGTGCCAGCAGCCAAGATGGAGTAATCGCGGGCCGCTCTGGGGCCAACGTCCTGACTTTC
TRBJ1-2,TRBV29-1,.,.,CSVLENVPTHGYTF,TGCAGCGTCCTCGAAAATGTTCCGACGCATGGCTACACCTTC
TRBJ1-2,TRBV3-1,.,.,CASSQQGNGYGYTF,TGTGCCAGCAGCCAGCAGGGGAACGGCTATGGCTACACCTTC
TRBJ1-6,TRBV7-3,many,.,CASSLTGSGISPLHF,TGTGCCAGCAGCTTAACGGGGAGTGGGATCTCACCCCTCCACTTT
TRBJ2-3,TRBV9,.,.,CASSVEIGSTDTQYF,TGTGCCAGCAGCGTAGAGATCGGTTCCACAGATACGCAGTATTTT
TRBJ1-4,TRBV28,.,.,CASSTRPSTNEKLFF,TGTGCCAGCAGTACCCGACCCTCAACTAATGAAAAACTGTTTTTT
TRBJ2-1,TRBV6-6,few,TRBD2,CASSYWRSGGSFNEQFF,TGTGCCAGCAGTTACTGGCGTAGCGGGGGTTCGTTTAATGAGCAGTTCTTC
TRBJ2-3,TRBV21-1,many,.,CASSLPDRGETDTQYF,TGTGCCAGCAGCCTTCCGGACAGGGGGGAGACAGATACGCAGTATTTT
TRBJ2-5,TRBV7-9,many,TRBD1,CASSSGTAKETQYF,TGTGCCAGCAGCTCAGGGACAGCTAAAGAGACCCAGTACTTC
TRBJ1-1,TRBV5-1,many,.,CASSSQGNTEAFF,TGCGCCAGCAGCTCACAGGGAAACACTGAAGCTTTCTTT
TRBJ2-7,TRBV11-2,.,TRBD2,CASSLARTSGGASSYEQYF,TGTGCCAGCAGCTTAGCCCGGACTAGCGGGGGGGCGAGCTCCTACGAGCAGTACTTC
TRBJ2-5,TRBV11-2,many,.,CASSLGLQETQYF,TGTGCCAGCAGCTTAGGCTTACAAGAGACCCAGTACTTC
TRBJ2-1,TRBV24-1,.,.,CATSEPRLYNEQFF,TGTGCCACCAGTGAACCGCGACTTTACAATGAGCAGTTCTTC
TRBJ1-2,TRBV15,many,.,CATSRGDSRGNGYTF,TGTGCCACCAGCAGAGGGGATAGTCGGGGAAATGGCTACACCTTC
TRBJ2-5,TRBV5-1,.,.,CASSLGSRAAAQETQYF,TGCGCCAGCAGCTTAGGATCTCGCGCAGCCGCTCAAGAGACCCAGTACTTC
TRBJ2-3,TRBV6-1,.,.,CASSERGRGLDTQYF,TGTGCCAGCAGTGAACGGGGAAGGGGTTTGGATACGCAGTATTTT
TRBJ2-5,TRBV11-3,many,.,CASSRSDRSQETQYF,TGTGCCAGCAGCCGATCGGACCGCTCCCAAGAGACCCAGTACTTC
TRBJ2-2,TRBV24-1,many,TRBD1,CATSDSGQGSGELFF,TGTGCCACCAGTGATTCGGGACAGGGCAGCGGGGAGCTGTTTTTT
TRBJ2-1,TRBV5-1,few,.,CASSPRFSSSVGSYNEQFF,TGCGCCAGCAGCCCGAGGTTCAGTTCTAGCGTGGGATCCTACAATGAGCAGTTCTTC
TRBJ2-7,TRBV30,many,.,CAWSTGMSYEQYF,TGTGCCTGGTCGACCGGGATGTCCTACGAGCAGTACTTC
TRBJ2-6,TRBV5-1,many,.,CASSLEHSGANVLTF,TGCGCCAGCAGCTTGGAACACTCTGGGGCCAACGTCCTGACTTTC
TRBJ2-2,TRBV13,few,.,CASRTRDTYTGELFF,TGTGCCAGCAGGACCCGGGACACCTACACCGGGGAGCTGTTTTTT
TRBJ1-1,TRBV10-1,many,.,CASSGAGMEAFF,TGCGCCAGCAGTGGGGCAGGGATGGAAGCTTTCTTT
TRBJ1-1,TRBV7-8,.,.,CASSSTRGAIVAFF,TGTGCCAGCAGCTCCACTAGGGGGGCCATCGTAGCTTTCTTT
TRBJ2-5,TRBV11-2,.,TRBD2,CASSLESRAGGTSTQYF,TGTGCCAGCAGCTTAGAGTCGCGAGCGGGGGGGACAAGTACCCAGTACTTC
TRBJ1-1,TRBV20-1,few,TRBD1,CSASTQGRAFF,TGCAGTGCTTCCACACAGGGGAGGGCTTTCTTT
TRBJ2-6,TRBV30,few,.,CAWSPGSSGANVLTF,TGTGCCTGGAGCCCAGGTAGCTCTGGGGCCAACGTCCTGACTTTC
TRBJ2-5,TRBV5-4,.,.,CASSLATGQETQYF,TGTGCCAGCAGCCTCGCTACTGGTCAAGAGACCCAGTACTTC
TRBJ1-2,TRBV28,once,.,CASSQSGTVGYGYTF,TGTGCCAGCAGTCAATCCGGGACGGTGGGCTATGGCTACACCTTC
TRBJ2-7,TRBV11-2,few,TRBD2,CASSRTGLAKDEQYF,TGTGCCAGCAGCCGAACGGGACTAGCGAAAGACGAGCAGTACTTC
TRBJ2-5,TRBV5-1,many,.,CASSLGGVVETQYF,TGCGCCAGCAGCTTGGGCGGGGTTGTCGAGACCCAGTACTTC
TRBJ1-6,TRBV27,many,.,CASTFQQAPNSPLHF,TGTGCCAGCACCTTCCAACAGGCTCCTAATTCACCCCTCCACTTT
TRBJ2-7,TRBV4-2,many,.,CASSLTPARGQEEQYF,TGTGCCAGCAGCCTCACCCCTGCCCGGGGGCAAGAGGAGCAGTACTTC
TRBJ2-7,TRBV14,.,.,CASSLGASGPYEQYF,TGTGCCAGCAGCCTGGGGGCTAGCGGACCCTACGAGCAGTACTTC